These 26 T cell receptor beta chains were all obtained from the same sample, sequenced in a study of post-analysis software for immune sequencing data (dated by TCRdb to the mid-2010s). Library construction relied on PCR. Instrument on record: Illumina HiSeq 2500. To reduce PCR and sequencing biases, unique molecular identifiers were incorporated into the TCR beta cDNA libraries. TCRdb passed the public sequencing reads through fastp at Q25 and MiXCR, retaining productive beta sequences. Each entry is one CDR3 protein sequence, shown with its most common DNA and genes. Here the sample has hundreds of thousands of distinct CDR3 sequences; approximately 53% occur a single time. The top ten constitute approximately 4.4% of the sample. Overall results and qualifications from the work: Significantly higher frequencies in patients than in controls were found for roughly 5 TRBV segments, including TRBV5-6, TRBV5-1 and TRBV20-1.

Their cognate antigens are unknown. Specimen: blood. Receptor source: a girl under 18 with multiple sclerosis.

The CDR3 DNA follows: TGTGCCAGCAGCCAAAGGACAGGGACTACCGGGGAGCTGTTTTTT. Its protein product is CASSQRTGTTGELFF. This chain links TRBV11-3 with TRBJ2-2; 8 bases align to TRBD1. This CDR3 contains 15 residues. Germline V gene sequence: CDR1 SGHNT, CDR2 YENEEA. With V trimmed by 5 bases and J by 5 bases, 7 bases remained unmatched.

The V and J genes are TRBV12-3 or TRBV12-4 and TRBJ2-7, with D possibly matching TRBD1 (6 bases). The CDR3 loop spans 16 amino acids. The V and J ends lost 4 bases and 0 bases respectively, with 16 bases between them. The CDR3 bases are TGTGCCAGCAGTTCCCCCGGGACATCTCCCTCCTACGAGCAGTACTTC. The encoded protein is CASSSPGTSPSYEQYF.

The chain joins TRBV30 to TRBJ1-6; unclear D gene. The CDR3 totals 13 residues. The V and J ends lost 5 bases and 7 bases respectively, with 12 bases between them. The germline V gene has CDR1 GTSNPN and CDR2 SVGIG (reference sequence). This CDR3 reads CAWCSGLNSPLHF. The DNA of the CDR3 is TGTGCCTGGTGCTCCGGACTGAATTCACCCCTCCACTTT. The full variable domain, in which reference TRBV30 and TRBJ1-6 provide the parts outside the CDR3, is SQTIHQWPATLVQPVGSPLSLECTVEGTSNPNLYWYRQAAGRGLQLLFYSVGIGQISSEVPQNLSASRPQDRQFILSSKKLLLSDSGFYLCAWCSGLNSPLHFGNGTRLTVT.

This clonotype was detected only a few times. The CDR3: CASSLDDGNIQYF. CDR3 nucleotides: TGCGCCAGCAGCTTGGATGATGGGAACATTCAGTACTTC. This chain joins TRBV4-1 and TRBJ2-4; D is ambiguous. This CDR3 contains 13 residues. Germline V gene lookup returns CDR1 MGHRA and CDR2 YSYEKL. With 5 bases removed from V and 7 bases from J, the gap between germline ends came to 12 bases.

V and J are TRBV4-2 and TRBJ2-7; TRBD2 matches 13 bases. Per germline, CDR1 LGHNA and CDR2 YNFKEQ. This CDR3 contains 20 residues. The ends lost 1 base at V and 1 base at J; junction bases unmatched: 13. CDR3 amino acids: CASSQGQVGGLAGESYEQYF. The CDR3 nucleotides are TGTGCCAGCAGCCAAGGTCAGGTCGGCGGACTAGCGGGAGAGTCCTACGAGCAGTACTTC.

This clonotype has just a few counts. The rearrangement joins TRBV5-1 to TRBJ2-6, with a tentative D call TRBD2 (6 bases). Trimming shortened V by 0 bases and J by 0 bases, and 7 bases separated the two germline ends. This CDR3 is 16 amino acids long. Germline V lookup: CDR1 SGHRS, CDR2 YFSETQ. The CDR3 region has the DNA TGCGCCAGCAGCTTGGCGGGAGTCTCTGGGGCCAACGTCCTGACTTTC. It codes for CASSLAGVSGANVLTF.

This rearrangement joins TRBV5-1 to TRBJ2-5; maybe TRBD1 (7 bases). The CDR3 sequence is 17 residues long. V lost 2 bases, J lost 2 bases, and 19 bases lay in between. Germline values: CDR1 SGHRS, CDR2 YFSETQ. DNA of the CDR3: TGCGCCAGCAGCTTCGGCCTGACAGGGAGGTGGCAAGAGACCCAGTACTTC. Translating gives CASSFGLTGRWQETQYF.

The chain is built from TRBV12-3 or TRBV12-4 and TRBJ1-2; TRBD1 is a possible D gene (5 bases). The V end lost 9 bases, the J end lost 1 base, and 12 bases lay between the germline ends. This CDR3 comprises 13 residues. The CDR3 sequence is CASGRDHNYGYTF. The CDR3 DNA reads as TGTGCCAGTGGCCGGGACCATAACTATGGCTACACCTTC.

The chain recombines TRBV12-5 with TRBJ2-1; the match to TRBD1 covers 8 bases. The CDR3 contains 18 residues. Germline trimming cut 0 bases from V and 2 bases from J; bases unmatched to any gene: 9. Germline V CDR1 and CDR2: LGHNT, FRNRAP. The CDR3 DNA follows: TGTGCTAGTGGTTTGGTACATAGGACAGGGAACCCCTACAATGAGCAGTTCTTC. Protein sequence: CASGLVHRTGNPYNEQFF.

This clonotype was detected a few times. This chain uses TRBV5-5 with TRBJ2-3; D uncertain. Germline V gene lookup returns CDR1 SGHKS and CDR2 YYEKEE (reference sequence). This CDR3 region has 14 residues. With 2 bases removed from V and 6 bases from J, the gap between germline ends came to 13 bases. CDR3 protein: CASSFRTGSDTQYF. The CDR3 bases are TGTGCCAGCAGCTTTAGGACGGGCTCGGATACGCAGTATTTT.

V gene TRBV27 combines with J gene TRBJ2-5; D may be TRBD2 (6 bases). The J call could be wrong; TRBJ2-7 is a better fit for the DNA end. The germline V gene encodes CDR1 MNHEY and CDR2 SMNVEV (reference sequence). This CDR3 spans 17 amino acids. DNA for the CDR3: TGTGCCAGCAGTTTAGGCAGGCCCTCCACGGGGGCCTACGAGCAGTACTTC. This gives the protein CASSLGRPSTGAYEQYF.

The chain combines TRBV7-2 with TRBJ1-4; 9 nucleotides match TRBD1. CDR1 is SGHTA, CDR2 FQGNSA, per germline. This CDR3 spans 14 amino acids. Losses at the gene ends were 2 bases for V and 12 bases for J; bases not matched to a gene: 7. The CDR3 spells CASSLWGQGLELFF. CDR3 in DNA: TGTGCCAGCAGCTTATGGGGACAGGGTCTAGAACTGTTTTTT.

This clonotype was seen a single time. The chain links TRBV4-2 to TRBJ2-7, with a tentative D call TRBD1 (6 bases). V shed 3 bases and J shed 5 bases, with 14 bases lying between them. Germline values: CDR1 LGHNA, CDR2 YNFKEQ. The CDR3 extends over 14 amino acids. The CDR3 loop reads CASSHYDRSDEQYF. The CDR3 bases are TGTGCCAGCAGCCACTACGACAGGTCCGACGAGCAGTACTTC.

The chain is built from TRBV7-3 and TRBJ2-3; D not certain. Per germline, CDR1 SGHTA and CDR2 FQGTGA. CDR3 length: 15 amino acids. V was shortened by 0 bases and J by 2 bases, with 9 bases between the two germline ends. In nucleotides, the CDR3 is TGTGCCAGCAGCTTAACGTACCTAGTCACAGATACGCAGTATTTT. Amino acid sequence: CASSLTYLVTDTQYF. The complete variable domain, with remaining parts taken from reference TRBV7-3 and TRBJ2-3, reads GAGVSQTPSNKVTEKGKYVELRCDPISGHTALYWYRQSLGQGPEFLIYFQGTGAADDSGLPNDRFFAVRPEGSVSTLKIQRTERGDSAVYLCASSLTYLVTDTQYFGPGTRLTVL.

The rearrangement links TRBV2 to TRBJ2-7, with TRBD2 matching over 7 bases. V was pared by 6 bases and J by 4 bases, with 12 bases of the junction left unmatched. Germline V lookup: CDR1 SNHLY, CDR2 FYNNEI. This CDR3 is built from 15 residues. CDR3 protein: CASSRLYGEGYEQYF. For the CDR3, the DNA is TGTGCCAGCAGCAGGCTTTATGGGGAGGGTTACGAGCAGTACTTC.

The CDR3 region has the DNA TGCAGTGCTAGAGATCCCACGGGGCCCTACGAGCAGTACTTC. It translates to CSARDPTGPYEQYF. This chain connects TRBV20-1 to TRBJ2-7; the D call may be TRBD1 or TRBD2 (5 bases each). Trimming removed 0 bases from V and 2 bases from J, with 11 bases in between. The germline gives CDR1 DFQATT, CDR2 SNEGSKA (reference sequence). This CDR3 is 14 amino acids long.

The V gene is TRBV29-1, the J gene TRBJ2-3; no clear D. V dropped 0 bases and J dropped 4 bases, with 8 bases sitting between them. This CDR3 is 13 amino acids long. Germline V gives CDR1 SQVTM, CDR2 ANQGSEA. CDR3 in amino acids: CSVEDQPPDTQYF. The CDR3 DNA is TGCAGCGTTGAAGATCAACCCCCAGATACGCAGTATTTT.

This clonotype has a handful of counts. This CDR3 is CATSVRDRFYEQYF. The DNA of the CDR3 is TGTGCCACCAGCGTCCGGGACAGGTTCTACGAGCAGTACTTC. The rearrangement uses TRBV15 and TRBJ2-7; 8 bases agree with TRBD1. Trimming cost V 5 bases and J 3 bases; bases outside gene matches: 6. From germline, CDR1 is LNHNV and CDR2 YYDKDF (reference sequence). CDR3 length: 14 amino acids. The full variable domain, with the rest looked up from reference TRBV15 and TRBJ2-7, is DAMVIQNPRYQVTQFGKPVTLSCSQTLNHNVMYWYQQKSSQAPKLLFHYYDKDFNNEADTPDNFQSRRPNTSFCFLDIRSPGLGDTAMYLCATSVRDRFYEQYFGPGTRLTVT.

This chain joins TRBV3-1 and TRBJ1-1; D might be TRBD1 (5 bases). Trimming took off 7 bases at V and 0 bases at J, with 12 bases between the two ends. Germline CDR1 and CDR2: LGHDT and YNNKEL (reference sequence). This CDR3 contains 14 residues. In nucleotides, the CDR3 is TGTGCCAGCACCTACCGGGGGGTGAACACTGAAGCTTTCTTT. As protein: CASTYRGVNTEAFF. Complete variable domain (other parts from reference TRBV3-1 and TRBJ1-1): DTAVSQTPKYLVTQMGNDKSIKCEQNLGHDTMYWYKQDSKKFLKIMFSYNNKELIINETVPNRFSPKSPDKAHLNLHINSLELGDSAVYFCASTYRGVNTEAFFGQGTRLTVV.

The chain carries TRBV12-3 or TRBV12-4 and TRBJ2-7; tentatively, D is TRBD1 (5 bases). The tail of the sequence fits TRBJ2-5 better, so the J call may be wrong. This CDR3 comprises 14 residues. The CDR3 is CASSPGGARETQYF. In DNA, the CDR3 is TGTGCCAGCAGTCCTGGTGGGGCTCGAGAGACCCAGTACTTC.

CDR3 DNA sequence: TGCGCCAGCAGCCACCCCGAAAGGGACTACAATGAGCAGTTCTTC. Its translation: CASSHPERDYNEQFF. The J gene is TRBJ2-1, the V gene TRBV5-1; D unclear. This CDR3 is 15 amino acids long. Per germline, CDR1 SGHRS and CDR2 YFSETQ. Trimming removed 4 bases at V and 3 bases at J, with 14 bases between.

The CDR3: CASSLEASGDLAISTDTQYF. In DNA form, the CDR3 reads TGTGCCAGCAGCTTAGAGGCTAGCGGGGATCTTGCTATAAGCACAGATACGCAGTATTTT. The chain employs TRBV7-2 and TRBJ2-3, with 9 bases lining up with TRBD2. This CDR3 is 20 amino acids long. From germline, CDR1 is SGHTA and CDR2 FQGNSA. J lost 0 bases, V lost 1 base, and 14 bases had no gene match.

The chain recombines TRBV29-1 with TRBJ2-1; TRBD1 agrees at 12 bases. The germline CDR1 and CDR2 sequences are SQVTM and ANQGSEA. V trimming: 6 bases; J trimming: 10 bases; junction bases outside the gene matches: 10. The length of the CDR3 is 14 residues. The CDR3 sequence is CSVGRDRGPGEQFF. Written as DNA, the CDR3 is TGCAGCGTGGGCCGGGACAGGGGGCCGGGCGAGCAGTTCTTC.

The rearrangement uses TRBV20-1 and TRBJ2-7; D is perhaps TRBD1 (6 bases). The CDR3 consists of 14 residues. CDR1 DFQATT and CDR2 SNEGSKA come from the germline V gene (reference sequence). V lost 3 bases to trimming and J lost 0 bases, with 12 bases between them. This CDR3 is CSARTGRSSYEQYF. DNA for the CDR3: TGCAGTGCTAGGACAGGCCGGAGCTCCTACGAGCAGTACTTC.

The table lists this clonotype with a count of one. The gene calls are TRBV27 and TRBJ2-4; D is perhaps TRBD1 (6 bases). This CDR3 is 18 amino acids long. The germline V and J ends were trimmed by 0 bases and 0 bases, with 15 bases remaining between them. Germline-derived CDR1 and CDR2 are MNHEY and SMNVEV (reference sequence). The CDR3 DNA sequence: TGTGCCAGCAGTTTATCGGGCGTCCCACAGGGAGCCAAAAACATTCAGTACTTC. Translation gives CASSLSGVPQGAKNIQYF.

The gene calls are TRBV20-1 and TRBJ2-5; 8 positions match TRBD2. Germline V gene data show CDR1 as DFQATT and CDR2 as SNEGSKA (reference sequence). V dropped 5 bases and J dropped 4; count of bases not matched to a gene: 3. CDR3 length: 12 residues. CDR3 DNA sequence: TGCAGTGCTTCGGGGGGGTCAGAGACCCAGTACTTC. It translates to CSASGGSETQYF.